These 5 T cell receptor beta chains originate from one sample sequenced in a study. One entry per CDR3 protein results from TCRdb running MiXCR on the 5' RACE reads. The sample includes about 54,000 distinct CDR3 sequences, 17% of them seen just once. Sequences were obtained from naive CD4+ T cells sorted from blood. Regarding subset: naive CD4+ T cells, CD4+CD45RA+CD25-. The receptors originated from a female donor with breast cancer.

This clonotype was counted many times. The V gene is TRBV10-3, the J gene TRBJ1-1; D is ambiguous. CDR3 size: 12 residues. The germline V gene encodes CDR1 ENHRY and CDR2 SYGVKD. The germline V and J ends were trimmed by 5 bases and 1 base, with 5 bases remaining between them. The CDR3 here is CAISPQNTEAFF. CDR3 coding DNA: TGTGCCATCAGTCCTCAGAACACTGAAGCTTTCTTT.

A few counts support this clonotype. The chain couples TRBV19 to TRBJ2-1; TRBD1 matches at 10 bases. J gave up 0 bases and V 5 bases, and 1 base lay outside the gene matches. The CDR3 runs to 15 residues. Germline V lookup: CDR1 LNHDA, CDR2 SQIVND (reference sequence). Here the CDR3 reads CASSDRGLSYNEQFF. In DNA form, the CDR3 reads TGTGCCAGTAGTGACAGGGGGCTCTCCTACAATGAGCAGTTCTTC.

This clonotype was seen many times. This chain uses TRBV20-1 with TRBJ1-2; D is possibly TRBD1 (5 bases). The CDR3 is made up of 12 amino acids. Trimming cost V 6 bases and J 7 bases, with 15 bases left between them. Looked up from germline, CDR1 is DFQATT and CDR2 is SNEGSKA (reference sequence). CDR3: CSARVGPGGYTF. CDR3 bases: TGCAGTGCCAGGGTGGGTCCGGGTGGCTACACCTTC.

The V gene is TRBV10-3, the J gene TRBJ2-3, with 10 bases identical to TRBD2. Losses at the gene ends were 4 bases for V and 0 bases for J; bases not matched to a gene: 4. Germline V lookup: CDR1 ENHRY, CDR2 SYGVKD. This CDR3 comprises 16 residues. CDR3 nucleotides: TGTGCCATCAGTGGCGAGACTAGCGGGAGCACAGATACGCAGTATTTT. Protein sequence: CAISGETSGSTDTQYF.

The chain carries TRBV7-6 and TRBJ2-6, with 13 nucleotides matching TRBD2. CDR1 SGHVS and CDR2 FNYEAQ come from the germline V gene. This CDR3 has 18 amino acids. With V trimmed by 5 bases and J by 3 bases, 7 bases remained unmatched. The CDR3 DNA reads TGTGCCAGCAGCCCCACTAGCGGGAGGGCCTATGGGGCCAACGTCCTGACTTTC. Its translation: CASSPTSGRAYGANVLTF.